This record covers a single T cell receptor beta chain. The target antigen is unknown. Through a sample-barcoded 5' primer and a J-beta primer mix, a second PCR was run for roughly 7 to 12 cycles. MiXCR, run by TCRdb on the 5' RACE reads, gives a single entry per CDR3 protein. The data hold 1.5 million to 2 million distinct CDR3 sequences, with 40% to 55% observed a single time. This record comes from a study of blood T cells in healthy people across ages. The study, taken as a whole, reports: Reliance upon unsorted PBMCs precluded definitive naive versus antigen-experienced comparison. More naive CD4+ cells and higher diversity marked long-lived donors relative to aged donors. Significant beta diversity loss was already apparent by age roughly 44, declining roughly linearly.

Germline CDR1 SGHTA, CDR2 FQGNSA. The V gene end was trimmed by 2 bases and the J gene end by 13 bases; junction bases not matched to a gene: 13. This CDR3 is built from 14 residues. This rearrangement joins TRBV7-2 to TRBJ2-7; 8 positions match TRBD2. The receptor comes from a woman in her thirties or forties in good health. Sequenced: blood. The CDR3 bases are TGTGCCAGCAGCTTAAATCCGGGGGGGCCGTTGTTCTACTTC. This encodes CASSLNPGGPLFYF.